Below are 7 T cell receptor beta chains sequenced from a single sample in a study of blood T cell repertoires in COVID-19. TCRdb's copy holds only in-frame clones and misses some; the assay was immunoSEQ multiplex PCR. In the table there are about 130,000 clones, more than 75% of which are singletons. Input material: peripheral blood. The origin of the receptors is a woman aged 70-85 years with COVID-19, enrolled during active disease.

The chain couples TRBV11-2 to TRBJ1-2; TRBD1 matches at 7 bases. The junction had 6 bases not matched to a gene; V was cut back by 5 bases and J by 6 bases. Germline values: CDR1 SGHAT, CDR2 FQNNGV. The CDR3 loop spans 13 amino acids. CDR3 residues: CASSPDRENGYTF. The CDR3 bases are TGTGCCAGCAGCCCCGACAGGGAAAATGGCTACACCTTC.

The rearrangement uses TRBV27 and TRBJ2-7; TRBD1 matches at 9 bases. V dropped 10 bases and J dropped 2; count of bases not matched to a gene: 27. The CDR3 contains 20 residues. CDR1 and CDR2 from the germline V gene are MNHEY and SMNVEV (reference sequence). CDR3 amino acids: CATAFGPSGQGVGVPYEQYF. The CDR3 coding sequence is TGTGCCACCGCGTTTGGCCCTTCGGGACAGGGTGTGGGTGTCCCCTACGAGCAGTACTTC.

The gene calls are TRBV5-6 and TRBJ2-7; 11 bases line up with TRBD1. CDR1 and CDR2 (germline): SGHDT, YYEEEE. The CDR3 length is 16 residues. Unmatched junction bases numbered 5, after V lost 1 base and J lost 2 bases. The CDR3 DNA sequence: TGTGCCAGCAGCTTGATGGGACAGGGGGGTACCTACGAGCAGTACTTC. Its translation is CASSLMGQGGTYEQYF.

The chain has TRBV7-9 and TRBJ2-3; perhaps TRBD2 as D (6 bases). V lost 2 bases and J lost 1, with 13 bases in between. This CDR3 has 16 residues. In germline, CDR1 is SEHNR, CDR2 FQNEAQ (reference sequence). This CDR3 is CASSLIRGSRTDTQYF. For the CDR3, the DNA is TGTGCCAGCAGCTTAATACGGGGGAGCCGCACAGATACGCAGTATTTT.

CDR3 loop: CASSLGGGATNTEAFF. Written as DNA, the CDR3 is TGCGCCAGCAGCTTGGGTGGGGGCGCCACGAACACTGAAGCTTTCTTT. This rearrangement joins TRBV5-1 to TRBJ1-1, with D possibly TRBD1 on 6 matching bases. Between the trimmed V and J ends, which lost 0 bases and 1 base, there was a span of 13 bases. This CDR3 region has 16 residues. CDR1 is SGHRS, CDR2 YFSETQ, per germline.

The chain's CDR3 is CASSRGGGNPEAFF. CDR3 bases: TGTGCCAGCAGCCGGGGAGGGGGGAATCCTGAAGCTTTCTTT. This sequence joins TRBV14 and TRBJ1-1; the D gene is possibly TRBD1 (6 bases). CDR1 is SGHDN and CDR2 is FVKESK in the germline V gene. The CDR3 spans 14 residues. Trimming removed 4 bases at V and 6 bases at J, with 15 bases between.

This clone occurred once. V gene TRBV3-1 (or the pseudogene TRBV3-2) combines with J gene TRBJ2-1; possibly TRBD1 for D (6 bases). This CDR3 is built from 15 residues. The V and J ends lost 1 base and 9 bases respectively, with 16 bases between them. Germline values: CDR1 LGHDT, CDR2 YNNKEL (reference sequence). The CDR3 region is CASSQGWQGWVEQFF. The CDR3 DNA sequence: TGTGCCAGCAGCCAAGGGTGGCAGGGGTGGGTTGAGCAGTTCTTC.